This T cell receptor (beta chain) was recovered during a study of regulatory T cells in long-lasting Graves disease. Study findings and constraints: Authors noted too few samples as a limitation.

Note on this clonotype: No antigen is known for it.

Time point here: newly diagnosed GD, antithyroid drugs for less than 3 months. Construction of the TCR library relied on RNA isolated from PBMCs. Through Arm-PCR of CDR3 regions and iRepertoire HTBI primers, TCR beta libraries were built. One entry per CDR3 protein, called by TCRdb with MiXCR from the multiplex PCR reads. The repertoire holds roughly 500,000 distinct CDR3 sequences, with approximately 15% as singletons. The data also belong to a second study, concerning T cells in Graves' hyperthyroidism and ophthalmopathy.

The receptor comes from a woman aged 45-60 years with Graves disease. The sample was peripheral blood mononuclear cells (PBMCs), taken at new diagnosis, from a patient treated with antithyroid drugs.

CDR3 in amino acids: CASSGTGDTDTQYF. In DNA, the CDR3 is TGTGCCAGCAGCGGGACAGGGGACACAGATACGCAGTATTTT. The V and J genes are TRBV7-8 and TRBJ2-3, with TRBD1 identical over 10 bases. The V gene end was trimmed by 5 bases and the J gene end by 2 bases; junction bases not matched to a gene: 1. Germline loops: CDR1 SGHVS, CDR2 FQNEAQ. This CDR3 region has 14 residues.